A selection of T cell receptor beta chains follows, all from one sample in a study of Ad26.COV2.S vaccination and SARS-CoV-2 variants. The protocol was immunoSEQ multiplex PCR, while the TCRdb copy is restricted to in-frame clones and leaves out a portion. The top ten clones hold 1.5% to 2% of a sample with 440,000 or so clones, about 90% of them seen once. Sequenced here: peripheral blood, sampled in a trial of Ad26.COV2.S vaccine versus placebo. These receptors were collected from a person aged 18-60 years who received the Ad26.COV2.S COVID-19 vaccine or a placebo. CDR3s include the opening cysteine and the closing phenylalanine or tryptophan. A D gene is named only where the DNA matches it firmly.

CDR3 | J | V | D
CASSLAPLAGLAKNIQYF | TRBJ2-4 | TRBV7-2 | TRBD2
CASSKDRVGTAKTYEQYF | TRBJ2-7 | TRBV21-1 | NA
CASSASGTGGSGYTF | TRBJ1-2 | TRBV5-6 | TRBD1
CASSGSGVLYNEQFF | TRBJ2-1 | TRBV2 | NA
CASSYGGADTQYF | TRBJ2-3 | TRBV6-5 | TRBD2
CASSPPRWGAEYEQYF | TRBJ2-7 | TRBV6-2/TRBV6-3 | NA
CASSPGQGFGYTF | TRBJ1-2 | TRBV6-5 | TRBD1
CASSILGQGLLTNYGYTF | TRBJ1-2 | TRBV19 | TRBD1
CASSLEVVSTDTQYF | TRBJ2-3 | TRBV5-4 | NA
CASSSGRHANTGELFF | TRBJ2-2 | TRBV9 | NA
CAWGTGGSTGYTF | TRBJ1-2 | TRBV30 | TRBD1
CASSHGLAVEYQETQYF | TRBJ2-5 | TRBV3-1/TRBV3-2 | TRBD2
CSVESLDRGQLYGYTF | TRBJ1-2 | TRBV29-1 | TRBD1
CASSSLGGTYNEQFF | TRBJ2-1 | TRBV4-3 | NA